This T cell receptor beta chain was sequenced during a study of CD8+ T cells in alopecia areata. Across the study: Treatment of the treated patients consisted of oral tofacitinib, 5 to 10 mg twice daily. Study results and caveats: The study found tofacitinib significantly decreased scalp clonality and expanded CD8+ clones among the top 100. Just one nonresponder means the tie between baseline CD8+ expansion and response stays uncertain.

RNA extraction and reverse transcription yielded cDNA as sequencing template. The method was immunoSEQ multiplex PCR; TCRdb's version includes in-frame clones alone and lacks a portion of them. The table includes about 120,000 clones, approximately 53% detected once. About this clone itself: What it binds is not known.

Noted treatment: oral pan-JAK inhibitor, 5-10 mg twice daily. From alopecia areata patients, lesional scalp punch biopsies and peripheral blood were collected. Germline trimming cut 3 bases from V and 9 bases from J; bases unmatched to any gene: 11. CDR1 and CDR2 (germline): SGHDT, YYEEEE. The CDR3 totals 15 residues. Sequenced material: CD4+ T cells sorted from blood, taken at week 4, from a patient treated with tofacitinib. The sequence was collected from a human donor with alopecia areata. The rearrangement uses TRBV5-6 and TRBJ2-1; 8 positions match TRBD2. The CDR3 sequence: CASSSGGTRTGEQFF. In nucleotides, the CDR3 is TGTGCCAGCAGCTCTGGGGGGACTAGGACTGGTGAGCAGTTCTTC. Based on the CDR3 plus reference TRBV5-6 and TRBJ2-1, the full variable domain is DAGVTQSPTHLIKTRGQQVTLRCSPKSGHDTVSWYQQALGQGPQFIFQYYEEEERQRGNFPDRFSGHQFPNYSSELNVNALLLGDSALYLCASSSGGTRTGEQFFGPGTRLTVL.